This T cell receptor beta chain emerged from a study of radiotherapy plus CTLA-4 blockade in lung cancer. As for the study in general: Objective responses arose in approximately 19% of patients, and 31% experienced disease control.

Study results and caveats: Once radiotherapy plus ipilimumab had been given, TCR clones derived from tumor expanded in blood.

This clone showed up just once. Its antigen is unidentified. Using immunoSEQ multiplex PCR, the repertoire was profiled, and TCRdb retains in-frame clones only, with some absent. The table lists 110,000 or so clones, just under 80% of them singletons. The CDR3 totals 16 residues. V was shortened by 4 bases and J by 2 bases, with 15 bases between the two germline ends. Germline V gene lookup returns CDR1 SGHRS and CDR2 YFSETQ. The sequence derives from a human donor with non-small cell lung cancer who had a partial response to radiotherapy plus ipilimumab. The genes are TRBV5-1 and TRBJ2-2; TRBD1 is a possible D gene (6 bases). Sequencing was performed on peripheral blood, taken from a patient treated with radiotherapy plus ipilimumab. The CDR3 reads CASSPEGHSNTGELFF. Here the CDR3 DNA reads TGCGCCAGCAGCCCCGAGGGACACTCTAACACCGGGGAGCTGTTTTTT.